These 2 T cell receptor beta chains share one sample of origin, sequenced in a study of metastatic and nonmetastatic thyroid tumors. Nobody among the patients had been given any treatment before thyroid surgery. TCRdb called clones again from the PCR reads with MiXCR. The sample yields approximately 13,000 clones, 20% to 30% seen once. The sequencing sample was made of adjacent normal tissue. These receptors all come from a female donor with papillary thyroid cancer or a benign thyroid nodule (not recorded which). Some clones in this sample may be carry-over from other donors' samples.

The CDR3 loop is CASSLVGAGKSSYEQYF. DNA for the CDR3: TGTGCCAGCAGCTTAGTCGGGGCAGGGAAGTCCTCCTACGAGCAGTACTTC. The V gene is TRBV11-1, the J gene TRBJ2-7; D assignment may be TRBD1 or TRBD2 (5 bases each). V gave up 1 base and J gave up 0 bases, with 16 bases separating them. Looked up from germline, CDR1 is SGHAT and CDR2 is FQDESV (reference sequence). This CDR3 region has 17 residues.

This clone was counted at least ten times. This sequence joins TRBV29-1 and TRBJ2-7; D could derive from TRBD1 or TRBD2 (7 bases each). The CDR3 totals 13 residues. Germline V gene sequence: CDR1 SQVTM, CDR2 ANQGSEA. V lost 7 bases, J lost 5 bases, and 18 bases lay in between. The CDR3 loop reads CSAFDREGDEQYF. In DNA form, the CDR3 reads TGCAGCGCCTTTGACAGGGAGGGAGACGAGCAGTACTTC.